The clone carrying this T cell receptor (beta chain) is termed medium-sized. This sample was included in a study of T-cell reconstitution after alpha-beta-depleted transplantation in children. CDR3 length: 14 residues. With 4 bases removed from V and 2 bases from J, the gap between germline ends came to 14 bases. Germline V CDR1 and CDR2: SQVTM, ANQGSEA. A TCRbeta library incorporating unique molecular identifiers was prepared. TCRdb redid the calling of the PCR reads with MiXCR, one entry per CDR3 protein. The table records about 400,000 distinct CDR3 sequences, roughly 20% of them present only once.

This sequence was found in a human donor who donated a stem cell graft to a child with acute myeloid leukemia. This material consisted of PBMCs from the stem cell graft donor, taken from the stem cell graft. The chain carries TRBV29-1 and TRBJ2-5, with D unresolved. CDR3 residues: CSVAVVPEQETQYF. The CDR3 DNA reads TGCAGCGTTGCTGTTGTACCCGAGCAAGAGACCCAGTACTTC.